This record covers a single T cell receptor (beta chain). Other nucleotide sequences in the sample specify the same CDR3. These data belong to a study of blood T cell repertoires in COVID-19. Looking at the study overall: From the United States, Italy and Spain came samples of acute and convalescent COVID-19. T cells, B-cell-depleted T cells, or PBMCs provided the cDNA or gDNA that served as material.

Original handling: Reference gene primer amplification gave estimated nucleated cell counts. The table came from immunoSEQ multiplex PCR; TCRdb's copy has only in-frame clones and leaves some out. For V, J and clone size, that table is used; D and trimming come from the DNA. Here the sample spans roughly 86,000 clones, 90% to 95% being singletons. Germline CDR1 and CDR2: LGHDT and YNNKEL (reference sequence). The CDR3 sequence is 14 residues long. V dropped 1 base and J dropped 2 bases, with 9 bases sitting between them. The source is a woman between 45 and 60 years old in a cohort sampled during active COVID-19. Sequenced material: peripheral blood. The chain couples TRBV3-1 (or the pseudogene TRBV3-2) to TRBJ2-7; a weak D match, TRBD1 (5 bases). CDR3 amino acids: CASSQGQGPYEQYF. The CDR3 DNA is TGTGCCAGCAGCCAAGGGCAGGGTCCCTACGAGCAGTACTTC.